The 10 T cell receptor beta chains listed next were all sequenced from one sample in a study of cytomegalovirus exposure and HLA in healthy donors. With 60 Vbeta and 13 Jbeta primers, the PCR was carried out. Profiled with immunoSEQ multiplex PCR; TCRdb holds only in-frame clones, not every one. The sample carries roughly 80,000 clones, 65% to 85% recorded once. Sequenced: PBMCs. The receptors shown here come from a woman between 40 and 55 years old in good health and CMV-seropositive.

The chain combines TRBV5-1 with TRBJ2-1; 11 nucleotides align to TRBD2. CDR3 length equals 16 residues. Germline CDR1 is SGHRS and CDR2 is YFSETQ. The V gene end was trimmed by 1 base and the J gene end by 4 bases; junction bases not matched to a gene: 4. For the CDR3, the DNA is TGCGCCAGCAGCTTGTCCGGGACTAGCGGATACAATGAGCAGTTCTTC. This sequence encodes CASSLSGTSGYNEQFF.

The rearrangement links TRBV6-6 to TRBJ1-5; 9 bases map to TRBD1. CDR3 length: 15 residues. CDR1 is MNHNY and CDR2 is SVGAGI in the germline V gene (reference sequence). J lost 7 bases, V lost 5 bases, and 9 bases had no gene match. The CDR3 DNA follows: TGTGCCAGCAGTCCCCCGGGACAGGGCGACCAGCCCCAGCATTTT. This gives the protein CASSPPGQGDQPQHF.

V gene TRBV10-3 combines with J gene TRBJ1-1; perhaps TRBD1 as D (6 bases). The CDR3 extends over 14 amino acids. From germline, CDR1 is ENHRY and CDR2 SYGVKD. Trimming pared 3 bases from V and 4 bases from J, leaving 12 bases between. CDR3 region: CAISDGTLSTEAFF. The CDR3 bases are TGTGCCATCAGTGATGGGACACTGAGCACTGAAGCTTTCTTT.

This chain joins TRBV4-3 and TRBJ2-1, with 12 bases aligning to TRBD1. CDR1 is LGHNA, CDR2 YSLEER, per germline. V lost 4 bases, J lost 6 bases, and 7 bases stayed unmatched. CDR3 size: 16 residues. CDR3 amino acids: CASSPQPGQGANEQFF. DNA of the CDR3: TGCGCCAGCAGCCCCCAACCGGGACAGGGGGCCAATGAGCAGTTCTTC.

V is TRBV11-2 and J is TRBJ1-4; TRBD1 matches at 10 bases. The CDR3 is 17 residues long. Germline lookup yields CDR1 SGHAT and CDR2 FQNNGV. With V trimmed by 6 bases and J by 3 bases, 10 bases remained unmatched. The CDR3: CASRKDRGRVANEKLFF. The CDR3 region has the DNA TGTGCCAGCAGAAAAGACAGGGGGCGTGTAGCTAATGAAAAACTGTTTTTT.

The genes are TRBV6-1 and TRBJ2-5; D may be TRBD2 (6 bases). Germline-derived CDR1 and CDR2 are MNHNS and SASEGT. The CDR3 has 16 amino acids. V was clipped by 3 bases and J by 3 bases, with 17 bases between them. The CDR3 region is CASSDYFAGEEETQYF. Here the CDR3 DNA reads TGTGCCAGCAGTGACTACTTTGCCGGGGAGGAAGAGACCCAGTACTTC.

This sequence joins TRBV5-1 and TRBJ2-7; possible D gene TRBD1, 6 bases. The V gene lost 6 bases and the J gene lost 4 bases, with 8 bases spanning the gap. This CDR3 comprises 11 residues. Germline-derived CDR1 and CDR2 are SGHRS and YFSETQ. The CDR3 protein is CASKGEYEQYF. CDR3 DNA sequence: TGCGCCAGCAAGGGGGAATACGAGCAGTACTTC. Full variable domain (outside the CDR3, taken from reference TRBV5-1 and TRBJ2-7): KAGVTQTPRYLIKTRGQQVTLSCSPISGHRSVSWYQQTPGQGLQFLFEYFSETQRNKGNFPGRFSGRQFSNSRSEMNVSTLELGDSALYLCASKGEYEQYFGPGTRLTVT.

This clone was recorded many times. This chain uses TRBV10-3 with TRBJ1-1; unclear D gene. Germline assignment: CDR1 ENHRY and CDR2 SYGVKD. The CDR3 extends over 15 amino acids. V was trimmed by 6 bases and J by 5 bases, leaving 19 bases between them. In DNA, the CDR3 is TGTGCCATCAGATCCCCGGAAGCTGGAGTGACTGAAGCTTTCTTT. Its translation: CAIRSPEAGVTEAFF.

The V call is TRBV7-6, the J call TRBJ2-2; TRBD2 aligns across 10 bases. The CDR3 runs 16 residues. J gave up 6 bases and V 0 bases, and 4 bases lay outside the gene matches. The germline V gene encodes CDR1 SGHVS and CDR2 FNYEAQ. CDR3 coding DNA: TGTGCCAGCAGCTTAGCCAGCGGGGGGGCCGCCGGGGAGCTGTTTTTT. Translation gives CASSLASGGAAGELFF.

The chain recombines TRBV11-2 with TRBJ2-2; D is ambiguous. V was clipped by 5 bases and J by 7 bases, with 11 bases between them. Germline lookup yields CDR1 SGHAT and CDR2 FQNNGV. The CDR3 spans 13 residues. In DNA, the CDR3 is TGTGCCAGCAGCCCGTCTTATAACGGGGAGCTGTTTTTT. As protein: CASSPSYNGELFF.